A selection of T cell receptor beta chains follows, all from one sample in a study of blood T cell repertoires in COVID-19. Repertoires were generated with immunoSEQ multiplex PCR, while TCRdb's copy carries only in-frame clones and drops some. The sample consists of some 240,000 clones, about 81% of them appearing once. Source material: PBMCs or T cells enriched from blood (not recorded which). These receptors were obtained from a man aged 30 to 39 with acute COVID-19. Each CDR3 is given with its conserved first and last residue. A D gene is named only where the DNA matches it firmly. Clone size is shown for a subset of rows, as once, few, many or a class of expanded clone.

d_call	v_call	j_call	clone_size	cdr3_nt	cdr3_aa
NA	TRBV2	TRBJ1-3	NA	TGTGCCAGCAGTGAAGCGACAGGAACTGGAAACACCATATATTTT	CASSEATGTGNTIYF
NA	TRBV5-1	TRBJ2-2	NA	TGCGCCAGCGGCTGGCAGGGCCAGTCGGGGGAGCTGTTTTTT	CASGWQGQSGELFF
TRBD2	TRBV5-4	TRBJ2-3	NA	TGTGCCAGCAGCTTGGATCTAGCGGGGGGAGGGGATACGCAGTATTTT	CASSLDLAGGGDTQYF
NA	TRBV28	TRBJ2-5	NA	TGTGCCAGCAGTCCTGCGCACCAAGAGACCCAGTACTTC	CASSPAHQETQYF
TRBD1	TRBV18	TRBJ1-6	NA	TGTGCCAGCTCACCAATTGGGACAGATGCCAGCTCCTATAATTCACCCCTCCACTTT	CASSPIGTDASSYNSPLHF
NA	TRBV28	TRBJ1-3	once	TGTGCCAGCAGTCCCGGGGGGGATTGGAACACCATATATTTT	CASSPGGDWNTIYF
NA	TRBV29-1	TRBJ2-2	NA	TGCAGCGTCCAAAAGACGGGGGCCGGGGAGCTGTTTTTT	CSVQKTGAGELFF
TRBD1	TRBV19	TRBJ1-4	NA	TGTGCCAGTAACACCCCGCAGGGGGCTAATGAAAAACTGTTTTTT	CASNTPQGANEKLFF
NA	TRBV11-2	TRBJ1-4	NA	TGTGCCAGCAGCTTAGTCCACGGGGCTAATGAAAAACTGTTTTTT	CASSLVHGANEKLFF
TRBD1	TRBV11-2	TRBJ1-1	NA	TGTGCCAGCAGCCTAAGACAGGGGGGGAACACTGAAGCTTTCTTT	CASSLRQGGNTEAFF
NA	TRBV27	TRBJ2-1	NA	TGTGCCAGCAGTTTATCGCAGGGGGGATACAATGAGCAGTTCTTC	CASSLSQGGYNEQFF
NA	TRBV30	TRBJ1-6	few	TGTGCCTGGAGTCAAGACAGACTTAATTCACCCCTCCACTTT	CAWSQDRLNSPLHF
NA	TRBV5-4	TRBJ2-2	NA	TGTGCCAGCACGTCGGGAGTGAGTTTCCGAAAGGGGTCGGACACCGGGGAGCTGTTTTTT	CASTSGVSFRKGSDTGELFF
NA	TRBV24-1	TRBJ2-1	NA	TGTGCCACCAGTGTCGCGTTAAGCTCCTACAATGAGCAGTTCTTC	CATSVALSSYNEQFF
NA	TRBV29-1	TRBJ1-2	NA	TGCAGCGTCCCCCTGGGGGGCTATGGCTACACCTTC	CSVPLGGYGYTF
NA	TRBV19	TRBJ1-5	once	TGTGCCAGTAGTATATTGGCCGGAGAAGGGCCCCAGCATTTT	CASSILAGEGPQHF
NA	TRBV7-3	TRBJ2-6	NA	TGTGCCAGCAGCGATTCAGGGGCAGGTTTTGGGGCCAACGTCCTGACTTTC	CASSDSGAGFGANVLTF
NA	TRBV10-1	TRBJ1-4	NA	TGCGCCAGCAGTGAACAGAGAAACAATGAAAAACTGTTTTTT	CASSEQRNNEKLFF
NA	TRBV6-4	TRBJ2-3	NA	TGTGCCAGCAGTGACTCCAACATGGGGGGAAATACGCAGTATTTT	CASSDSNMGGNTQYF
TRBD1	TRBV2	TRBJ1-1	NA	TGTGCCAGCAGACACGGCTATGGACAGGGGCGCACCGACTCCCAGAACACTGAAGCTTTCTTT	CASRHGYGQGRTDSQNTEAFF
TRBD2	TRBV11-3	TRBJ2-1	few	TGTGCCAGCAGCTTCATGGGCGGGAGGATTGTATATGAGCAGTTCTTC	CASSFMGGRIVYEQFF
NA	TRBV27	TRBJ1-6	NA	TGTGCCAGCAGTTTGGAGGGCCGGAATTCACCCCTCCACTTT	CASSLEGRNSPLHF
NA	TRBV9	TRBJ1-1	NA	TGTGCCAGCAGCTCCGCGACAGGGAACACTGAAGCTTTCTTT	CASSSATGNTEAFF
NA	TRBV2	TRBJ2-3	NA	TGTGCCAGCCGACGAACCGAGACTAGCACAGATACGCAGTATTTT	CASRRTETSTDTQYF
NA	TRBV6-5	TRBJ2-2	NA	TGTGCCACCTCAAAGCTGAACACCGGGGAGCTGTTTTTT	CATSKLNTGELFF
TRBD2	TRBV27	TRBJ2-3	NA	TGTGCCAGCAGCCGTGGGACTAGCGGGAGTAAGAGCACAGATACGCAGTATTTT	CASSRGTSGSKSTDTQYF
NA	TRBV2	TRBJ1-6	NA	TGTGCCAGCAACCCCCTCGGGAGGGAGGGTTCACCCCTCCACTTT	CASNPLGREGSPLHF
TRBD1	TRBV27	TRBJ1-1	NA	TGTGCCAGCAGTTTCTCCGCGGACAGGGTCACTGAAGCTTTCTTT	CASSFSADRVTEAFF
TRBD1	TRBV15	TRBJ1-5	few	TGTGCCACCAGCAGAGTCCAGGACAGGGTAGGTCAGCCCCAGCATTTT	CATSRVQDRVGQPQHF
NA	TRBV28	TRBJ1-5	NA	TGTGCCAGCAGTTCTGCAGGGCGGGAGGTGGCCCAGCATTTT	CASSSAGREVAQHF
NA	TRBV6-4	TRBJ2-3	NA	TGTGCCAGCAGTGACAACGACCGAGCGGCAGATACGCAGTATTTT	CASSDNDRAADTQYF
NA	TRBV5-4	TRBJ1-4	NA	TGTGCCAGCAGCTTGTTGGGCGGGGGCGCGACTGAAAAACTGTTTTTT	CASSLLGGGATEKLFF
NA	TRBV7-2	TRBJ1-2	NA	TGTGCCAGCAGCCCCAATCCCATTAACTATGGCTACACCTTC	CASSPNPINYGYTF
NA	TRBV6-5	TRBJ1-1	many	TGTGCCAGCAGTTCTCGGGGGAGGGGCAAAACCCCTGAAGCTTTCTTT	CASSSRGRGKTPEAFF
NA	TRBV4-2	TRBJ1-2	NA	TGTGCCAGCAGCCAACCGACCGGGACACCGACATATGGCTACACCTTC	CASSQPTGTPTYGYTF
TRBD1	TRBV19	TRBJ1-6	NA	TGTGCCAGTAGTATTTCGGGACAGCAGAATTCACCCCTCCACTTT	CASSISGQQNSPLHF
TRBD2	TRBV7-8	TRBJ2-3	NA	TGTGCCAGCAGTTCCCGTACCCTAGCGGGAGGCGGAGATACGCAGTATTTT	CASSSRTLAGGGDTQYF
TRBD2	TRBV6-5	TRBJ2-3	NA	TGTGCCAGCGGCCCGACTAGCGGGAGCACAGATACGCAGTATTTT	CASGPTSGSTDTQYF
NA	TRBV3-1/TRBV3-2	TRBJ1-6	few	TGTGCCAGCAGCCAAGTAAACAGGGATTCACCCCTCCACTTT	CASSQVNRDSPLHF
NA	TRBV11-2	TRBJ1-5	NA	TGTGCCAGCAGCTTAGGGCTCCAGCAGCCCCAGCATTTT	CASSLGLQQPQHF
TRBD1	TRBV19	TRBJ2-6	NA	TGTGCCAGTAGTATCAGGGACAGCCCTGGGGCCAACGTCCTGACTTTC	CASSIRDSPGANVLTF
TRBD2	TRBV6-4	TRBJ2-1	NA	TGTGCCAGCAGTGTCAGCGGGACTAGCGGAGTGAATGAGCAGTTCTTC	CASSVSGTSGVNEQFF
NA	TRBV5-8	TRBJ2-2	NA	TGTGCCAGCAGCCCCATTGAGGGTTTCAGAACCACCGGGGAGCTGTTTTTT	CASSPIEGFRTTGELFF
TRBD2	TRBV10-3	TRBJ2-1	NA	TGTGCCGTTTCTTACGGGGGGATCGGGGATGAGCAGTTCTTC	CAVSYGGIGDEQFF
NA	TRBV4-1	TRBJ2-5	once	TGCGCCAGCAGCCAACCGCAAGAGACCCAGTACTTC	CASSQPQETQYF
TRBD1	TRBV5-6	TRBJ1-2	NA	TGTGCCAGCAGCCACGGTAACGGGGACAGGGGAGGGAACTATGGCTACACCTTC	CASSHGNGDRGGNYGYTF
TRBD1	TRBV6-2/TRBV6-3	TRBJ2-1	NA	TGTGCCAGCAGTTCGCATGACAGGGTGGGTTACAATGAGCAGTTCTTC	CASSSHDRVGYNEQFF
TRBD2	TRBV6-4	TRBJ2-5	NA	TGTGCCAGCAGTCGGGTAGCGGGGCGCCAAGAGACCCAGTACTTC	CASSRVAGRQETQYF
NA	TRBV9	TRBJ2-1	NA	TGTGCCAGCAGCGTGTCGGCTAGCCTCACGAGGGCGAATGAGCAGTTCTTC	CASSVSASLTRANEQFF
TRBD1	TRBV10-1	TRBJ2-5	NA	TGCGCCAGCAGTGAGTCGGGACAGGGCCTAGAGACCCAGTACTTC	CASSESGQGLETQYF